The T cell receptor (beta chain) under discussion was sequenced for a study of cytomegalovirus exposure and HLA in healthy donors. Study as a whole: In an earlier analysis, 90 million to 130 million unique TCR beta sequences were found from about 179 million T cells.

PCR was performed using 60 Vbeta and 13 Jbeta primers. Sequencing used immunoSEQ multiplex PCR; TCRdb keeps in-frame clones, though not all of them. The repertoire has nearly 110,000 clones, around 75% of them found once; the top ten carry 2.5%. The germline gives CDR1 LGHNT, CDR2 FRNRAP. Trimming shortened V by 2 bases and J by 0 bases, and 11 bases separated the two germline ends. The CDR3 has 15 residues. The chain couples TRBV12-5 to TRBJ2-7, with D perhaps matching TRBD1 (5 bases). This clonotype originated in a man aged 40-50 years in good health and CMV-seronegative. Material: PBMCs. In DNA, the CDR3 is TGTGCTAGTGGTTTGACTGGCAGGGTCTCCTACGAGCAGTACTTC. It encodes CASGLTGRVSYEQYF.